This TCR beta chain derives from a study of Ad26.COV2.S vaccination and SARS-CoV-2 variants. Study summary: By the intramuscular route, Ad26.COV2.S was given once, or twice 56 days apart.

Turning to this clone: Its antigen is unknown.

This sample's treatment: roughly 19 received Ad26.COV2.S at low or high dose, single or two shots; several received placebo; per-sample allocation not given. Each sample was drawn 63 days after the first injection (of vaccine or placebo). Built on an Ad26 vector, the vaccine expressed Wuhan-strain SARS-CoV-2 spike. Findings and limits, study-wide: The authors reported substantial breadth in spike-specific CD8+ and CD4+ T cell responses after vaccination. Vaccine and placebo recipients had similar non-spike TCR breadth.

Trimming cost V 4 bases and J 2 bases; bases outside gene matches: 3. The CDR3 totals 14 residues. Germline lookup yields CDR1 KGHSH and CDR2 LQKENI. Using immunoSEQ multiplex PCR, the repertoire was profiled, and TCRdb retains in-frame clones only, with some absent. Altogether some 370,000 clones are present, 83% being singletons, with the ten largest covering about 8%. The source of this sequence is a person aged 18 to 65 who received the Ad26.COV2.S COVID-19 vaccine or a placebo. The sequences come from peripheral blood, collected in a trial of Ad26.COV2.S vaccine versus placebo. The chain joins TRBV18 to TRBJ2-3, with TRBD1 identical over 7 bases. The CDR3: CASSRQGFTDTQYF. CDR3 coding DNA: TGTGCCAGCTCACGACAGGGATTCACAGATACGCAGTATTTT. Based on the CDR3 plus reference TRBV18 and TRBJ2-3, the full variable domain is NAGVMQNPRHLVRRRGQEARLRCSPMKGHSHVYWYRQLPEEGLKFMVYLQKENIIDESGMPKERFSAEFPKEGPSILRIQQVVRGDSAAYFCASSRQGFTDTQYFGPGTRLTVL.